Below are 7 T cell receptor beta chains sequenced from a single sample in a study of cytomegalovirus exposure and HLA in healthy donors. The study ran its PCR with 60 Vbeta and 13 Jbeta primers. Sequencing used immunoSEQ multiplex PCR; TCRdb keeps in-frame clones, though not all of them. Its listing shows about 41,000 clones. The material sequenced was PBMCs. These receptor sequences come from a man under 40 in good health and CMV-seronegative.

The V and J genes are TRBV5-1 and TRBJ2-6, with 7 bases fitting TRBD1. The CDR3 loop spans 16 amino acids. Per germline, CDR1 SGHRS and CDR2 YFSETQ. V was pared by 5 bases and J by 0 bases, with 5 bases of the junction left unmatched. The CDR3 here is CASRTGQTSGANVLTF. CDR3 bases: TGCGCCAGCAGGACGGGACAGACCTCTGGGGCCAACGTCCTGACTTTC.

The CDR3, as DNA: TGCGCCAGCAGGGGAGGGGCATGCGGCTACACCTTC. This translates into CASRGGACGYTF. This chain joins TRBV10-1 and TRBJ1-2; possibly TRBD1 for D (5 bases). The V gene's germline CDR1 is WNHNN and CDR2 SYGVQD (reference sequence). V shed 6 bases and J shed 8 bases, with 13 bases lying between them. CDR3 length: 12 residues.

The genes are TRBV28 and TRBJ2-5, with 11 bases lining up with TRBD2. This CDR3 is built from 19 residues. V was clipped by 3 bases and J by 2 bases; unmatched bases: 14. Germline lookup yields CDR1 MDHEN and CDR2 SYDVKM. The CDR3 DNA is TGTGCCAGCAGTTTTCCATTAGCGGGAGGGCCGGAGAAGCAAGAGACCCAGTACTTC. It yields the protein CASSFPLAGGPEKQETQYF.

J is TRBJ1-4 and V is TRBV15; D not certain. V was pared by 3 bases and J by 3 bases, with 11 bases between. Looked up from germline, CDR1 is LNHNV and CDR2 is YYDKDF (reference sequence). The CDR3 runs to 15 residues. Written as DNA, the CDR3 is TGTGCCACCAGCAGTCACCGCGGAGCTAATGAAAAACTGTTTTTT. Protein sequence: CATSSHRGANEKLFF.

The chain carries TRBV7-9 and TRBJ2-1, with D hard to call. Trimming took 3 bases from V and 6 from J, leaving 3 bases between them. This CDR3 comprises 11 residues. Germline CDR1 reads SEHNR; CDR2 reads FQNEAQ (reference sequence). CDR3: CASSFSNEQFF. The CDR3 nucleotides are TGTGCCAGCAGCTTCAGCAATGAGCAGTTCTTC.

V gene TRBV4-2 combines with J gene TRBJ1-1; D call uncertain. The CDR3 length is 13 residues. Trimming removed 1 base from V and 3 bases from J, with 6 bases in between. Germline V gives CDR1 LGHNA, CDR2 YNFKEQ. The CDR3 nucleotides read TGTGCCAGCAGCCAAGGTGCGGACACTGAAGCTTTCTTT. Amino acids: CASSQGADTEAFF.

The chain combines TRBV30 with TRBJ2-4; TRBD1 matches 9 bases. V lost 5 bases and J lost 8; bases outside the gene matches: 10. The germline V gene has CDR1 GTSNPN and CDR2 SVGIG (reference sequence). The CDR3 spans 14 residues. The DNA of the CDR3 is TGTGCCTGGTCGGACAGGGGCCCTTGGGACATTCAGTACTTC. Its translation: CAWSDRGPWDIQYF. The variable domain in full, with the rest retrieved from reference TRBV30 and TRBJ2-4, is SQTIHQWPATLVQPVGSPLSLECTVEGTSNPNLYWYRQAAGRGLQLLFYSVGIGQISSEVPQNLSASRPQDRQFILSSKKLLLSDSGFYLCAWSDRGPWDIQYFGAGTRLSVL.